The 16 T cell receptor beta chains reported below all come from one sample, sequenced in a study of cytomegalovirus exposure and HLA in healthy donors. PCR involved 60 Vbeta and 13 Jbeta primers. Libraries were prepared by immunoSEQ multiplex PCR; TCRdb keeps only in-frame clonotypes and omits some of them. This table has around 90,000 clones, roughly 77% appearing once. The sequenced sample consisted of PBMCs. These receptors all stem from a human donor in good health.

The chain uses TRBV30 and TRBJ2-5; D is unclear. Trimming cost V 0 bases and J 5 bases, with 7 bases left between them. The CDR3 covers 12 residues. Looked up from germline, CDR1 is GTSNPN and CDR2 is SVGIG (reference sequence). CDR3 sequence: CAWSVQVETQYF. The CDR3 region has the DNA TGTGCCTGGAGTGTACAAGTCGAGACCCAGTACTTC.

V and J are TRBV11-1 and TRBJ2-7; 7 bases match TRBD2. The junction had 5 bases not matched to a gene; V was cut back by 8 bases and J by 7 bases. Germline values: CDR1 SGHAT, CDR2 FQDESV (reference sequence). The CDR3 runs 11 residues. In DNA form, the CDR3 reads TGTGCCAGCCGGGCTAGCGGAGAGCAGTACTTC. It translates to CASRASGEQYF.

The chain is built from TRBV5-1 and TRBJ2-3; 13 nucleotides agree with TRBD2. This CDR3 is built from 16 residues. V shed 0 bases and J 8 bases; nucleotides not matched to a gene: 6. CDR1 is SGHRS, CDR2 YFSETQ, per germline. The chain's CDR3 is CASSLGDGLAGVTQYF. The CDR3 region has the DNA TGCGCCAGCAGCTTGGGGGACGGACTAGCGGGAGTTACGCAGTATTTT.

With regard to this clone: Germline is not matched at one junction end, which may reflect a read error. The chain joins TRBV7-7 to TRBJ2-1; tentative D call: TRBD1 (6 bases). The CDR3 is 15 residues long. Germline loops: CDR1 SSHAT, CDR2 FNYEAQ (reference sequence). The CDR3 sequence is CASSLVPGQNNEQFF. CDR3 coding DNA: TGTGCTAGCAGCTTAGTTCCCGGACAGAACAATGAGCAGTTCTTC. The whole variable domain, filled in from reference TRBV7-7 and TRBJ2-1, reads GAGVSQSPRYKVTKRGQDVTLRCDPISSHATLYWYQQALGQGPEFLTYFNYEAQPDKSGLPSDRFSAERPEGSISTLTIQRTEQRDSAMYRCASSLVPGQNNEQFFGPGTRLTVL.

This chain uses TRBV7-7 with TRBJ2-1; 11 bases map to TRBD1. Germline assignment: CDR1 SSHAT and CDR2 FNYEAQ (reference sequence). V lost 10 bases and J lost 5; bases outside the gene matches: 10. CDR3 length equals 15 residues. This CDR3 is CATSSGTGGNNEQFF. CDR3 coding DNA: TGTGCCACTTCTTCCGGGACAGGGGGGAACAATGAGCAGTTCTTC.

This clone was seen just once. The genes are TRBV25-1 and TRBJ2-1, with 9 bases matching TRBD2. This CDR3 region has 17 residues. In germline, CDR1 is MGHDK, CDR2 SYGVNS. The V and J ends lost 2 bases and 4 bases, in that order; junction bases with no gene match: 9. The DNA for the CDR3 is TGTGCCAGCAGTGAACCTGCGGGGGGGAGGGGGTACAATGAGCAGTTCTTC. Translating it yields CASSEPAGGRGYNEQFF.

The V call is TRBV9, the J call TRBJ2-1; 8 nucleotides line up with TRBD2. Germline CDR1 SGDLS, CDR2 YYNGEE. This CDR3 contains 15 residues. The V segment lost 4 bases and the J segment 6 bases; nucleotides outside the gene matches: 9. In DNA, the CDR3 is TGTGCCAGCAGCCCCAGCGGGAGTATGGGCAATGAGCAGTTCTTC. This sequence encodes CASSPSGSMGNEQFF.

The rearrangement links TRBV28 to TRBJ2-5, with 7 bases lining up with TRBD1. This CDR3 has 15 amino acids. In germline, CDR1 is MDHEN, CDR2 SYDVKM. The V gene end was trimmed by 4 bases and the J gene end by 1 base; junction bases not matched to a gene: 6. As DNA, the CDR3 is TGTGCCAGCAGTTCACCGGGACAGCTCCAAGAGACCCAGTACTTC. This codes for CASSSPGQLQETQYF.

The rearrangement joins TRBV5-6 to TRBJ1-4; possibly TRBD1 for D (6 bases). Germline CDR1 reads SGHDT; CDR2 reads YYEEEE. This CDR3 has 16 residues. V was trimmed by 3 bases and J by 0 bases, leaving 12 bases between them. The CDR3 protein is CASSSTDSSTNEKLFF. CDR3 bases: TGTGCCAGCAGCTCCACGGACAGTTCAACTAATGAAAAACTGTTTTTT. The full variable domain, with the rest looked up from reference TRBV5-6 and TRBJ1-4, is DAGVTQSPTHLIKTRGQQVTLRCSPKSGHDTVSWYQQALGQGPQFIFQYYEEEERQRGNFPDRFSGHQFPNYSSELNVNALLLGDSALYLCASSSTDSSTNEKLFFGSGTQLSVL.

The V call is TRBV29-1, the J call TRBJ2-7, with a possible D match to TRBD1 (5 bases). V was shortened by 1 base and J by 4 bases, with 14 bases between the two germline ends. CDR3 size: 14 residues. Germline CDR1 is SQVTM and CDR2 is ANQGSEA. Here the CDR3 DNA reads TGCAGCGTTGAAGGAACAGGCAAGCCTTACGAGCAGTACTTC. Translated, it gives CSVEGTGKPYEQYF.

This rearrangement joins TRBV14 to TRBJ2-1, with 9 bases lining up with TRBD2. Germline-derived CDR1 and CDR2 are SGHDN and FVKESK. V lost 3 bases, J lost 8 bases, and 5 bases stayed unmatched. There are 14 residues in the CDR3. CDR3 in DNA: TGTGCCAGCAGCCAGCGGGAGGGCCGGCATGAGCAGTTCTTC. The encoded protein is CASSQREGRHEQFF.

The chain joins TRBV12-5 to TRBJ2-5; D might be TRBD2 (5 bases). Germline CDR1 and CDR2: LGHNT and FRNRAP. This CDR3 spans 14 amino acids. Trimming left V 6 bases short and J 5 bases short, with 16 bases between. The CDR3 region is CASGALGGAETQYF. CDR3 nucleotides: TGTGCTAGTGGCGCTTTAGGAGGTGCGGAGACCCAGTACTTC.

The chain links TRBV7-2 to TRBJ2-2; D gene ambiguous. V lost 0 bases and J 4 bases, leaving 12 bases between the germline ends. The CDR3 totals 16 residues. Germline CDR1 is SGHTA and CDR2 is FQGNSA. CDR3 nucleotides: TGTGCCAGCAGCTTAGCCCCCCTATCCCCCACCGGGGAGCTGTTTTTT. Protein: CASSLAPLSPTGELFF.

J is TRBJ1-5 and V is TRBV27; D not certain. Germline CDR1 and CDR2: MNHEY and SMNVEV (reference sequence). This CDR3 region has 13 residues. Between the trimmed V and J ends, which lost 4 bases and 6 bases, there was a span of 10 bases. The CDR3, as DNA: TGTGCCAGCAGTTCCCGGGTGGGTCAGCCCCAGCATTTT. This gives the protein CASSSRVGQPQHF.

The chain employs TRBV18 and TRBJ2-3, with D maybe TRBD1 (5 bases). Germline-derived CDR1 and CDR2 are KGHSH and LQKENI. Trimming cost V 1 base and J 0 bases, with 11 bases left between them. The CDR3 contains 16 residues. The DNA for the CDR3 is TGTGCCAGCTCACCACTACAGACAGAGAGCACAGATACGCAGTATTTT. It specifies CASSPLQTESTDTQYF.

V usage is TRBV14 and J usage is TRBJ2-7; 11 nucleotides match TRBD2. Germline trimming cut 2 bases from V and 0 bases from J; bases unmatched to any gene: 9. The CDR3 is made up of 18 amino acids. Per the germline V gene, CDR1 is SGHDN and CDR2 is FVKESK. The chain's CDR3 is CASSQIAGGGPSSYEQYF. DNA of the CDR3: TGTGCCAGCAGCCAAATAGCGGGAGGGGGCCCAAGCTCCTACGAGCAGTACTTC.